The rows below give T cell receptor beta chains drawn from one sample of a study of cytomegalovirus exposure and HLA in healthy donors. Sequenced by immunoSEQ multiplex PCR; TCRdb stores in-frame clones only, minus some. The table records about 190,000 clones, 60% to 80% of them present only once. Source material: PBMCs. The source of these receptors is a woman between 18 and 30 years old in good health and CMV-seronegative. Both conserved end residues are trimmed from each CDR3. Each record gives: V gene, J gene, CDR3 protein.

>TRBV9|TRBJ1-3
ASSVQALSGNTIY
>TRBV30|TRBJ2-1
AFDTGTSGGYYNEQF
>TRBV9|TRBJ1-1
ASSVGGRTNTEAF
>TRBV5-1|TRBJ1-5
ASSLIQGMSNQPQH
>TRBV5-6|TRBJ2-4
ASSLEGRVMAKNIQY
>TRBV28|TRBJ1-4
ASSFGYRVSEKLF
>TRBV10-2|TRBJ2-7
ASSESSGGPYEQY
>TRBV19|TRBJ1-1
ASSRGDRGFEAF
>TRBV7-2|TRBJ1-1
ASSALGHDTF
>TRBV7-9|TRBJ2-3
ASSGLGALNTDTQY
>TRBV10-3|TRBJ2-5
AISEVDPQAQY
>TRBV4-3|TRBJ2-4
ASSQGGALAKNIQY
>TRBV4-2|TRBJ1-2
ASSQEQAVPNYGYT
>TRBV28|TRBJ1-1
ASTAGTGLTEAF
>TRBV5-1|TRBJ2-7
ASSLSASSSYEQY
>TRBV7-2|TRBJ2-5
ASATGTRETQY
>TRBV19|TRBJ2-7
ASSTRDSPNEQY
>TRBV6-5|TRBJ2-1
ASSSRQASSYNEQF
>TRBV2|TRBJ2-5
ASSDSGLARETQY
>TRBV7-9|TRBJ2-1
ASSPPWLAEYNEQF
>TRBV10-2|TRBJ1-2
ASSSSGTGDVYT
>TRBV28|TRBJ2-7
ASSLSGTAPYEQY
>TRBV19|TRBJ1-3
ASSRRQKGASGNTIY
>TRBV19|TRBJ1-6
ASSMARERSPLH
>TRBV27|TRBJ2-7
ASSTDRGPTDEQY
>TRBV6-5|TRBJ1-5
ASSYLGLTGNQPQH
>TRBV5-4|TRBJ2-2
ASSLFGQYTGELF
>TRBV6-1|TRBJ2-4
ASSETRTALLAKNIQY
>TRBV25-1|TRBJ2-3
ARRSSVSGRVDTQY
>TRBV14|TRBJ1-1
ASSRPTGRIAEAF
>TRBV5-4|TRBJ1-2
ASSLVGVLSYGYT